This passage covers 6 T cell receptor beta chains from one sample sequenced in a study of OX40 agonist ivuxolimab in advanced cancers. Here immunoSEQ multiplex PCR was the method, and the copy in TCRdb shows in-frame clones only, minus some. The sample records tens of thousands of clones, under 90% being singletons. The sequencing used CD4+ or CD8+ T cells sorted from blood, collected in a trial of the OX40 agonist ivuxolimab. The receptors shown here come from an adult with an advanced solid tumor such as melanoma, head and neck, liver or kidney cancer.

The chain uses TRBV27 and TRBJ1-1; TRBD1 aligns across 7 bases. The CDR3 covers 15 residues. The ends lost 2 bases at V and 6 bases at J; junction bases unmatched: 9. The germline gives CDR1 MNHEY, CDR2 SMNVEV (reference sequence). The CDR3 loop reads CASSLDRVSVSEAFF. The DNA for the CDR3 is TGTGCCAGCAGTTTAGACAGGGTATCCGTCTCTGAAGCTTTCTTT.

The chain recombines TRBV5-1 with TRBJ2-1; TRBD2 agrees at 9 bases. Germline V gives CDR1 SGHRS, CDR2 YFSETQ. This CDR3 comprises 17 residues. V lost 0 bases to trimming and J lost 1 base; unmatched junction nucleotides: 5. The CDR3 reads CASSLGLAGSSYNEQFF. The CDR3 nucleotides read TGCGCCAGCAGCTTGGGGCTAGCGGGATCGTCCTACAATGAGCAGTTCTTC. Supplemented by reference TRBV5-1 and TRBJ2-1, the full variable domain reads KAGVTQTPRYLIKTRGQQVTLSCSPISGHRSVSWYQQTPGQGLQFLFEYFSETQRNKGNFPGRFSGRQFSNSRSEMNVSTLELGDSALYLCASSLGLAGSSYNEQFFGPGTRLTVL.

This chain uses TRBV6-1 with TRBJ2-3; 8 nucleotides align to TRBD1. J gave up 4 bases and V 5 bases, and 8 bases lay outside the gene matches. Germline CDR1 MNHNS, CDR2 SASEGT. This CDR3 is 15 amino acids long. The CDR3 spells CASSTDRGSADTQYF. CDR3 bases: TGTGCCAGCAGTACAGACAGGGGATCGGCAGATACGCAGTATTTT.

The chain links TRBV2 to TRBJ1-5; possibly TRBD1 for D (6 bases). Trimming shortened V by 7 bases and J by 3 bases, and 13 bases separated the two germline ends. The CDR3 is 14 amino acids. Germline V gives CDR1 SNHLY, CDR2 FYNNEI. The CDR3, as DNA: TGTGCCAGCAATCGACAGGACCCCAATCAGCCCCAGCATTTT. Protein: CASNRQDPNQPQHF.

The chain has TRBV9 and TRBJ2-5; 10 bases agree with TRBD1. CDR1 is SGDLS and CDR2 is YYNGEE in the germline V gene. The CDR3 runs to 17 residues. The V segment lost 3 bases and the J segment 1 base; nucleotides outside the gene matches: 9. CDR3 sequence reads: CASSGKATGGGQETQYF. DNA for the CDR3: TGTGCCAGCAGCGGCAAAGCGACAGGGGGCGGCCAAGAGACCCAGTACTTC.

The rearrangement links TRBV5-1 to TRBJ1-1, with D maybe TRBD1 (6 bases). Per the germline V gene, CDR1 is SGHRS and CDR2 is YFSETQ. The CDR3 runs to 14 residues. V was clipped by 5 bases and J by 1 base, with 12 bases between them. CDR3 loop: CASSPTTGNTEAFF. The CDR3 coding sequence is TGCGCCAGCAGTCCGACGACAGGGAACACTGAAGCTTTCTTT.